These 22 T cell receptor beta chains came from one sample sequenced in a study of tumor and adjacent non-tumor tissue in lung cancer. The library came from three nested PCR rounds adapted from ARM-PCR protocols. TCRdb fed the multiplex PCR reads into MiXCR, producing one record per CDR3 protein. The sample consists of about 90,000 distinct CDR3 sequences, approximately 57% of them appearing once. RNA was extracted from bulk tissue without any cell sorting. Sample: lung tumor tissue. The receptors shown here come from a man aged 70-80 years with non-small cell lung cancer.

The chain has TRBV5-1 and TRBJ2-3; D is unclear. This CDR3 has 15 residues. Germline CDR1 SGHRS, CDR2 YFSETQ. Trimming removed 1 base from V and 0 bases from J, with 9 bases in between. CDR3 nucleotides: TGCGCCAGCAGCTTGAGCGACTCTAGCACAGATACGCAGTATTTT. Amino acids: CASSLSDSSTDTQYF. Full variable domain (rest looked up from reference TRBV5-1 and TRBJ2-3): KAGVTQTPRYLIKTRGQQVTLSCSPISGHRSVSWYQQTPGQGLQFLFEYFSETQRNKGNFPGRFSGRQFSNSRSEMNVSTLELGDSALYLCASSLSDSSTDTQYFGPGTRLTVL.

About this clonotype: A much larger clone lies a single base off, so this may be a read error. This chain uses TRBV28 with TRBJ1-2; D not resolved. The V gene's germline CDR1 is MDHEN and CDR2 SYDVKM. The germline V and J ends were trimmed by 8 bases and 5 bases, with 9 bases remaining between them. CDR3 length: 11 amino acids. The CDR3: CASCWRYGYTF. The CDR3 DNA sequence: TGTGCCAGCTGTTGGCGGTATGGCTACACCTTC.

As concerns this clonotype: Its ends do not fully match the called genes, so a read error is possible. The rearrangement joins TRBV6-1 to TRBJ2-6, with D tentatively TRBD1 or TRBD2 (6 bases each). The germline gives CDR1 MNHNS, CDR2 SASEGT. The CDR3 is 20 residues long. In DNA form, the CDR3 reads TGTGCCGGCAGTGAATTGGGCTCAAGGCGAGATTTCCCGGGGGCCAACATCCTGACTTTC. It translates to CAGSELGSRRDFPGANILTF.

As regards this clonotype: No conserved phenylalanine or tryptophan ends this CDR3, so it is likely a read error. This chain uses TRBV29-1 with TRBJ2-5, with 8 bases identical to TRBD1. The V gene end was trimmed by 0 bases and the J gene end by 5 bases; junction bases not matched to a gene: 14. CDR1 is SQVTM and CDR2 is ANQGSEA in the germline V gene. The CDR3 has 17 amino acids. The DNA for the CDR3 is TGCAGCGTTGAAGACCGCTATGTGACAGGGGAGGCGGAGACCCAGTACCTC. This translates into CSVEDRYVTGEAETQYL.

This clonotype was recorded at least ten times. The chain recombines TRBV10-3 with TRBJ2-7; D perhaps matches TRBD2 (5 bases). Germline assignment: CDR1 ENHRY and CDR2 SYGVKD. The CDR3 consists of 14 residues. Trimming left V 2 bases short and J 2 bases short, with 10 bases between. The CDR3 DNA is TGTGCCATCAGTGAGCAGGACTCGCCCTACGAGCAGTACTTC. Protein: CAISEQDSPYEQYF.

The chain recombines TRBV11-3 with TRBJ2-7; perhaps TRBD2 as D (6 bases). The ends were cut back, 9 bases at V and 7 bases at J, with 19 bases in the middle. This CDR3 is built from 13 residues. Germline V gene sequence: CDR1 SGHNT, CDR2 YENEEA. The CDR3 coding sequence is TGTGCCAGAAGCCTGGAGGGCTGCTCGGAGCAGTACTTC. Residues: CARSLEGCSEQYF. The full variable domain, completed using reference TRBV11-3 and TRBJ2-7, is EAGVVQSPRYKIIEKKQPVAFWCNPISGHNTLYWYLQNLGQGPELLIRYENEEAVDDSQLPKDRFSAERLKGVDSTLKIQPAELGDSAVYLCARSLEGCSEQYFGPGTRLTVT.

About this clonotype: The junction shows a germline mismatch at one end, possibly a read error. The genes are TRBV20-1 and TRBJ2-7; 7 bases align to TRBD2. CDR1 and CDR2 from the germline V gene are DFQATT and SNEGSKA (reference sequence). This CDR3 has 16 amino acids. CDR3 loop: CSVRDWGGASFYEQYF. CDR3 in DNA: TGCAGTGTTAGAGATTGGGGGGGAGCATCTTTCTACGAGCAGTACTTC.

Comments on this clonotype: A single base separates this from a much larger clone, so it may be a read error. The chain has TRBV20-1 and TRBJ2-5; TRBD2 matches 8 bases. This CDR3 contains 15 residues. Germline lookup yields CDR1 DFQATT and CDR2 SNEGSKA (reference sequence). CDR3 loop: CSARDGGDPQEIQYF. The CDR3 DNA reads TGCAGTGCTAGAGACGGGGGGGACCCTCAAGAGATCCAGTACTTC.

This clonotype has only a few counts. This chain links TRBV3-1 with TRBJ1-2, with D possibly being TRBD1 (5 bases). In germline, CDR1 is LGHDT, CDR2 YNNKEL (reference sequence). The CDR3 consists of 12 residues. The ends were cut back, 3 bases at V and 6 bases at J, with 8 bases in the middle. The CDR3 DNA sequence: TGTGCCAGCAGCCAGGGGGTGAATGGCTACACCTTC. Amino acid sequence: CASSQGVNGYTF.

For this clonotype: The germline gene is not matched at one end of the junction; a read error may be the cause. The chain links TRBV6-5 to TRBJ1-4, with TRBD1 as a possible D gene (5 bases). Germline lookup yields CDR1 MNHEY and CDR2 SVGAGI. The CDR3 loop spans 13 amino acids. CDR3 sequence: CTSRRTGGEKLFF. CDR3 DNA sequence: TGTACCAGCAGAAGAACAGGAGGCGAAAAATTGTTTTTT.

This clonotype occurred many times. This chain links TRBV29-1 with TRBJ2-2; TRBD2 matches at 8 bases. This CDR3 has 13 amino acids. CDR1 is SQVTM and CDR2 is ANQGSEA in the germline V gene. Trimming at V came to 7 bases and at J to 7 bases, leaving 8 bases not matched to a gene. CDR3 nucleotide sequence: TGCAGCGCAACCGGGACTAGGGGCGGGGAGCTGTTTTTT. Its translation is CSATGTRGGELFF.

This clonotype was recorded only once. The CDR3 region is CASSLTGWADTQHF. CDR3 bases: TGTGCCAGCAGCTTGACGGGATGGGCAGATACGCAGCATTTT. The gene calls are TRBV11-2 and TRBJ2-3; D not resolved. TRBJ1-5 explains the end of the DNA better; the J call may be wrong. The CDR3 covers 14 residues. Looked up from germline, CDR1 is SGHAT and CDR2 is FQNNGV.

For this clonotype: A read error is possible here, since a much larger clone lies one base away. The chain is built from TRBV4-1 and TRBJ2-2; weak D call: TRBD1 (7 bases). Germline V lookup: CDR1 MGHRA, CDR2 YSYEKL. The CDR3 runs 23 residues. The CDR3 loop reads CGSSGGPLIRAGGGGPNTGELFF. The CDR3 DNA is TGCGGCAGCAGCGGAGGGCCACTCATACGGGCAGGGGGTGGCGGCCCGAACACCGGGGAGCTGTTTTTT.

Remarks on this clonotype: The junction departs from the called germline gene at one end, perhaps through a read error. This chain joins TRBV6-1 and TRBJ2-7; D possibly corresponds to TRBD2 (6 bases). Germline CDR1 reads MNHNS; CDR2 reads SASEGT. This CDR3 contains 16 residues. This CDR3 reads CGSSETSFGGDYEQYF. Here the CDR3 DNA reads TGTGGCAGCAGTGAAACGTCATTTGGAGGGGACTACGAGCAGTACTTC.

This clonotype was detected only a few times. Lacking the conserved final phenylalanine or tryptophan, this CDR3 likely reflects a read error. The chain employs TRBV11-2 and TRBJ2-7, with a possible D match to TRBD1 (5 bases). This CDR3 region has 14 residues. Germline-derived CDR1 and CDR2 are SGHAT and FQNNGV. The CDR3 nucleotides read TGTGTCAGTAGCTTAGGAGACAGAAACTACGAGCAGTACCTC. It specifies CVSSLGDRNYEQYL.

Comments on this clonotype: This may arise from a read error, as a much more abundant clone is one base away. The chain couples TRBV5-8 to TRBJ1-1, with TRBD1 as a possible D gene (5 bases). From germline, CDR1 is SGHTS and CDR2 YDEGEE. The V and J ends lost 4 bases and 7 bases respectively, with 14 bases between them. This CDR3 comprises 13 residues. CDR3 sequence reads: CASSMTVAGEAFF. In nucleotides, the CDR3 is TGTGCCAGCAGCATGACAGTGGCTGGTGAAGCTTTCTTT.

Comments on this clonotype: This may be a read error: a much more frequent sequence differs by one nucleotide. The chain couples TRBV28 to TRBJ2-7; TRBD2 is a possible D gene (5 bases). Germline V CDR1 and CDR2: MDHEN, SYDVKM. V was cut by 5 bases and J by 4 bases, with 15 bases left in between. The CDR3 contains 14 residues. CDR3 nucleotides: TGTGCCAGCAGTCCTTCGGACTGGATTTACGAGCAGTACTTC. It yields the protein CASSPSDWIYEQYF.

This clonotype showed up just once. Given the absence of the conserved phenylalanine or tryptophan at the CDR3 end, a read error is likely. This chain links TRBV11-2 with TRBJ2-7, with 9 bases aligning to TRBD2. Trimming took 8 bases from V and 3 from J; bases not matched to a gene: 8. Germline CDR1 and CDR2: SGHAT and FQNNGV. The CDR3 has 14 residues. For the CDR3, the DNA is TGTGCCAGCGGCGGGGGGGACAGAAACTACGAGCAGTACCTC. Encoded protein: CASGGGDRNYEQYL.

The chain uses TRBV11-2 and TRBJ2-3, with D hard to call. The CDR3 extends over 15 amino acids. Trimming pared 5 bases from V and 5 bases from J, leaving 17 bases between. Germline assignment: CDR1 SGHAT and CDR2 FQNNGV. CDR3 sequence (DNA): TGTGCCAGCAGCCCCAAGGGAATCCGTATAGATACGCAGTATTTT. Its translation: CASSPKGIRIDTQYF.

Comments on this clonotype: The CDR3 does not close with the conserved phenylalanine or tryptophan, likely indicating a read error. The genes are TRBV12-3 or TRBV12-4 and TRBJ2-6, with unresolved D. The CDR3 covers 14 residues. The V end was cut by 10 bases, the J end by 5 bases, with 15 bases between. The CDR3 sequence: CATTLISRANVLTI. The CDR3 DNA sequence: TGTGCCACGACTTTAATTTCTAGGGCCAACGTCCTGACTATC.

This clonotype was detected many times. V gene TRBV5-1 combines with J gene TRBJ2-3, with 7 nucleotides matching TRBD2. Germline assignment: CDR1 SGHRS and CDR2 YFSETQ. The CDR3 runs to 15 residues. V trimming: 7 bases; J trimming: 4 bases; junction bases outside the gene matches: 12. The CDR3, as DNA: TGCGCCAGCGCGGCCGGGACTACACTTTCAGATACGCAGTATTTT. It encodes CASAAGTTLSDTQYF. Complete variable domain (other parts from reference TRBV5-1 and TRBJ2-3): KAGVTQTPRYLIKTRGQQVTLSCSPISGHRSVSWYQQTPGQGLQFLFEYFSETQRNKGNFPGRFSGRQFSNSRSEMNVSTLELGDSALYLCASAAGTTLSDTQYFGPGTRLTVL.

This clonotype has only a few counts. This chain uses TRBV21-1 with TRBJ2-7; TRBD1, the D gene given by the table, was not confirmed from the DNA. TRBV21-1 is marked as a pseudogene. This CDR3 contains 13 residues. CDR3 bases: TGTGCCAGCAGCACGGGACGGTACTACGAGCAGTACTTC. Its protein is CASSTGRYYEQYF.